This entry lists 32 T cell receptor beta chains sequenced from one sample in a study of spatial heterogeneity in lung cancer. Sample time point: blood at routine non-recurrence follow-up after resection. MiXCR, run by TCRdb on the 5' RACE reads, gives a single entry per CDR3 protein. The sample consists of about 10,000 distinct CDR3 sequences, 20% to 25% of them appearing once. The sample consisted of PBMCs, taken at follow-up. All receptors derive from a female donor with early-stage non-small cell lung cancer.

This clonotype appeared a single time. V is TRBV29-1 and J is TRBJ1-2; no clear D. Looked up from germline, CDR1 is SQVTM and CDR2 is ANQGSEA. Trimming removed 3 bases from V and 7 bases from J, with 12 bases in between. This CDR3 is built from 12 residues. CDR3 coding DNA: TGCAGCGTTGATTTGTCAGGCCTTGGCTACACCTTC. This sequence encodes CSVDLSGLGYTF. The variable domain in full, completed from reference TRBV29-1 and TRBJ1-2, reads SAVISQKPSRDICQRGTSLTIQCQVDSQVTMMFWYRQQPGQSLTLIATANQGSEATYESGFVIDKFPISRPNLTFSTLTVSNMSPEDSSIYLCSVDLSGLGYTFGSGTRLTVV.

The chain employs TRBV5-1 and TRBJ1-5; D call uncertain. The length of the CDR3 is 13 residues. The V gene's germline CDR1 is SGHRS and CDR2 YFSETQ. With 0 bases removed from V and 5 bases from J, the gap between germline ends came to 6 bases. This chain's CDR3 is CASSLERDQPQHF. In DNA form, the CDR3 reads TGCGCCAGCAGCTTGGAGCGGGATCAGCCCCAGCATTTT.

The genes are TRBV5-1 and TRBJ2-7; the D call may be TRBD1 or TRBD2 (5 bases each). CDR3 size: 13 residues. CDR1 and CDR2 (germline): SGHRS, YFSETQ. V lost 7 bases to trimming and J lost 8 bases, with 19 bases between them. The DNA for the CDR3 is TGCGCCAGCCGCACCTCCGGGGCTCAAAAGCAGTACTTC. As protein: CASRTSGAQKQYF.

V usage is TRBV7-2 and J usage is TRBJ2-1, with D tentatively TRBD1 (6 bases). Germline V CDR1 and CDR2: SGHTA, FQGNSA. Trimming stripped 5 bases from V and 10 bases from J, with 15 bases between. The CDR3 totals 13 residues. The CDR3 DNA follows: TGTGCCAGCAGCCCCGGACAGTATGAGGAGCAGTTCTTC. Its translation is CASSPGQYEEQFF.

The V gene is TRBV6-5, the J gene TRBJ2-7; D perhaps matches TRBD1 (6 bases). From germline, CDR1 is MNHEY and CDR2 SVGAGI. The CDR3 is made up of 13 amino acids. Deletions cut 8 bases from V and 0 bases from J, with 11 bases between. The CDR3 loop reads CASQGTPSYEQYF. The CDR3 DNA follows: TGTGCCAGCCAGGGGACCCCCTCCTACGAGCAGTACTTC.

There are a few counts of this clonotype. The chain joins TRBV12-3 or TRBV12-4 to TRBJ1-3; D possibly corresponds to TRBD1 (6 bases). This CDR3 is built from 12 residues. Trimming removed 8 bases from V and 3 bases from J, with 8 bases in between. The CDR3 DNA is TGTGCCAGCTCGACAGGTGGAAACACCATATATTTT. It codes for CASSTGGNTIYF.

This clonotype was detected a few times. The J gene is TRBJ2-7, the V gene TRBV6-2 or TRBV6-3, with D possibly TRBD1 on 5 matching bases. V was trimmed by 7 bases and J by 1 base, leaving 14 bases between them. This CDR3 is 14 amino acids long. CDR1 and CDR2 (germline): MNHEY, SVGEGT. The CDR3 DNA is TGTGCCAGCAAAGACAGTTCTATGTCCTACGAGCAGTACTTC. Translation gives CASKDSSMSYEQYF.

This clonotype is medium-sized in the sample. This chain connects TRBV28 to TRBJ2-4, with 12 bases matching TRBD2. Trimming took 2 bases from V and 8 from J; bases not matched to a gene: 7. Germline V gene sequence: CDR1 MDHEN, CDR2 SYDVKM. CDR3 length equals 16 residues. The CDR3 is CASSLSLAGGRDIQYF. CDR3 nucleotide sequence: TGTGCCAGCAGTTTAAGCCTAGCGGGAGGGAGAGACATTCAGTACTTC.

This clonotype has only a few counts. The V and J genes are TRBV10-3 and TRBJ2-3, with 11 bases lining up with TRBD2. The V segment lost 4 bases and the J segment 6 bases; nucleotides outside the gene matches: 9. Germline loops: CDR1 ENHRY, CDR2 SYGVKD. There are 16 residues in the CDR3. DNA for the CDR3: TGTGCCATCAGTGTCGGGGTAGCGGGAGGGGCGGATACGCAGTATTTT. Protein product: CAISVGVAGGADTQYF.

The chain joins TRBV29-1 to TRBJ2-3; D perhaps matches TRBD2 (6 bases). With 4 bases removed from V and 0 bases from J, the gap between germline ends came to 14 bases. There are 15 residues in the CDR3. CDR1 is SQVTM and CDR2 is ANQGSEA in the germline V gene. CDR3 DNA: TGCAGCGTTGCCCTGGGACTTCTTAGCACAGATACGCAGTATTTT. As protein: CSVALGLLSTDTQYF.

This clonotype is labeled as medium-sized. CDR3 region: CASSSRHLQETQYF. DNA for the CDR3: TGTGCCAGCAGCTCGAGACACCTCCAAGAGACCCAGTACTTC. This chain uses TRBV13 with TRBJ2-5; D uncertain. The CDR3 extends over 14 amino acids. In germline, CDR1 is PRHDT, CDR2 FYEKMQ (reference sequence). V was cut by 4 bases and J by 1 base, with 10 bases left in between.

This clonotype was recorded a few times. The chain joins TRBV6-2 or TRBV6-3 to TRBJ1-5; the match to TRBD1 covers 9 bases. Germline assignment: CDR1 MNHEY and CDR2 SVGEGT. The V gene end was trimmed by 6 bases and the J gene end by 3 bases; junction bases not matched to a gene: 9. The CDR3 totals 16 residues. The CDR3 DNA follows: TGTGCCAGCAGCCAAAATGGACAGGGGAACAATCAGCCCCAGCATTTT. This translates into CASSQNGQGNNQPQHF.

This clonotype ranks as medium-sized. CDR3 protein: CASSISRGTYEQYF. CDR3 DNA: TGTGCCAGCAGTATTAGTAGGGGGACCTACGAGCAGTACTTC. The chain has TRBV27 and TRBJ2-7; D might be TRBD1 (6 bases). The CDR3 is 14 residues long. Deletions cut 5 bases from V and 2 bases from J, with 13 bases between. The V gene's germline CDR1 is MNHEY and CDR2 SMNVEV (reference sequence).

This chain links TRBV24-1 with TRBJ2-2; 9 bases map to TRBD1. The CDR3 contains 18 residues. The germline CDR1 and CDR2 sequences are KGHDR and SFDVKD. Trimming cost V 2 bases and J 3 bases; bases outside gene matches: 9. The CDR3 here is CATSDSPQGAHHTGELFF. The CDR3 nucleotides read TGTGCCACCAGTGATTCTCCACAGGGGGCGCATCACACCGGGGAGCTGTTTTTT.

This sequence joins TRBV28 and TRBJ1-2; the D is unclear. Germline CDR1 reads MDHEN; CDR2 reads SYDVKM. V was shortened by 10 bases and J by 2 bases, with 11 bases between the two germline ends. CDR3 length: 12 amino acids. The CDR3 nucleotides are TGTGCCACCACTGGAAGAAACTATGGCTACACCTTC. Translated, it gives CATTGRNYGYTF.

This clonotype has just a few counts. The chain couples TRBV29-1 to TRBJ1-5; no reliable D call. Germline V CDR1 and CDR2: SQVTM, ANQGSEA. Trimming shortened V by 4 bases and J by 0 bases, and 7 bases separated the two germline ends. The CDR3 contains 13 residues. CDR3 protein: CSVGLDSNQPQHF. Here the CDR3 DNA reads TGCAGCGTTGGCTTGGATAGCAATCAGCCCCAGCATTTT.

This clonotype occurred a few times. The V gene is TRBV5-1, the J gene TRBJ2-2, with 7 bases matching TRBD1. Germline CDR1 SGHRS, CDR2 YFSETQ. With 3 bases clipped from V and 5 bases from J, the junction kept 4 bases outside the gene matches. The CDR3 spans 14 residues. The CDR3 region has the DNA TGCGCCAGCAGCTCCGGGACAGTAACCGGGGAGCTGTTTTTT. Its protein product is CASSSGTVTGELFF. Supplemented by reference TRBV5-1 and TRBJ2-2, the full variable domain reads KAGVTQTPRYLIKTRGQQVTLSCSPISGHRSVSWYQQTPGQGLQFLFEYFSETQRNKGNFPGRFSGRQFSNSRSEMNVSTLELGDSALYLCASSSGTVTGELFFGEGSRLTVL.

By its share, this clonotype is medium-sized. This chain joins TRBV7-2 and TRBJ2-1; 8 bases match TRBD2. CDR1 and CDR2 from the germline V gene are SGHTA and FQGNSA. CDR3 size: 15 residues. After removal of 4 bases from V and 2 bases from J, the junction contained 4 bases not matched to a gene. The CDR3 region has the DNA TGTGCCAGCAGCTATAGCGGGGCGCCCTACAATGAGCAGTTCTTC. Protein: CASSYSGAPYNEQFF.

The rearrangement uses TRBV5-6 and TRBJ2-7; TRBD2 matches 13 bases. Germline trimming cut 1 base from V and 2 bases from J; bases unmatched to any gene: 6. This CDR3 is 17 amino acids long. Germline CDR1 and CDR2: SGHDT and YYEEEE. The CDR3 is CASSLTGLAGIAYEQYF. The CDR3 coding sequence is TGTGCCAGCAGCTTGACGGGACTAGCGGGAATCGCCTACGAGCAGTACTTC.

This clonotype has a handful of counts. This chain joins TRBV7-2 and TRBJ2-2; the D gene is possibly TRBD1 (5 bases). V gave up 0 bases and J gave up 0 bases, with 8 bases separating them. This CDR3 is 16 amino acids long. The V gene's germline CDR1 is SGHTA and CDR2 FQGNSA. The CDR3 coding sequence is TGTGCCAGCAGCTTAGCTGGCAGGGCGAACACCGGGGAGCTGTTTTTT. This translates into CASSLAGRANTGELFF.

The rearrangement joins TRBV12-3 or TRBV12-4 to TRBJ2-7; D is perhaps TRBD2 (5 bases). This CDR3 spans 14 amino acids. The V and J ends lost 5 bases and 1 base respectively, with 12 bases between them. The CDR3: CASSPNEGSYEQYF. CDR3 DNA: TGTGCCAGCAGTCCGAACGAGGGTTCCTACGAGCAGTACTTC.

This clonotype appeared a few times. The chain couples TRBV5-5 to TRBJ2-1, with D unresolved. Germline CDR1 and CDR2: SGHKS and YYEKEE (reference sequence). The CDR3 is 11 residues long. V dropped 1 base and J dropped 8 bases, with 4 bases sitting between them. The CDR3 DNA reads as TGTGCCAGCAGCTTGACTTATGAGCAGTTCTTC. It translates to CASSLTYEQFF.

This sequence joins TRBV12-3 or TRBV12-4 and TRBJ2-2; 11 bases match TRBD2. V lost 7 bases to trimming and J lost 1 base; unmatched junction nucleotides: 5. There are 16 residues in the CDR3. DNA of the CDR3: TGTGCCAGCATCTCCGGGACTAGCGGGAACACCGGGGAGCTGTTTTTT. Protein sequence: CASISGTSGNTGELFF.

There are a few counts of this clonotype. The CDR3 is CASRRPTTDTQYF. CDR3 nucleotides: TGTGCCAGCAGAAGACCCACCACAGATACGCAGTATTTT. The chain employs TRBV28 and TRBJ2-3, with D uncertain. Germline V gene lookup returns CDR1 MDHEN and CDR2 SYDVKM. Trimming took 6 bases from V and 2 from J, leaving 9 bases between them. The CDR3 length is 13 residues.

The chain is built from TRBV28 and TRBJ1-5; 8 bases match TRBD1. Germline trimming cut 10 bases from V and 5 bases from J; bases unmatched to any gene: 7. Germline-derived CDR1 and CDR2 are MDHEN and SYDVKM. The CDR3 is 13 residues long. Here the CDR3 reads CAIGTGLYQPQHF. The CDR3 coding sequence is TGTGCCATAGGGACAGGCCTTTATCAGCCCCAGCATTTT.

This clonotype showed up just a few times. The chain's CDR3 is CASSYHRGEAQPQHF. CDR3 coding DNA: TGTGCCAGCAGTTACCACAGGGGCGAGGCTCAGCCCCAGCATTTT. The genes are TRBV6-2 or TRBV6-3 and TRBJ1-5; 7 bases are a match to TRBD1. The V and J ends lost 2 bases and 6 bases, in that order; junction bases with no gene match: 7. Per the germline V gene, CDR1 is MNHEY and CDR2 is SVGEGT. The CDR3 is 15 residues long.

The chain uses TRBV12-3 or TRBV12-4 and TRBJ2-4, with TRBD2 identical over 15 bases. The length of the CDR3 is 16 residues. V lost 5 bases, J lost 7 bases, and 6 bases stayed unmatched. The CDR3 region has the DNA TGTGCCAGCAGTCGGACTAGCGGGAGGGGTTTGAACATTCAGTACTTC. Residues: CASSRTSGRGLNIQYF.

This clonotype was found a few times. The chain uses TRBV5-1 and TRBJ2-1, with D possibly TRBD2 on 6 matching bases. This CDR3 contains 17 residues. Germline-derived CDR1 and CDR2 are SGHRS and YFSETQ. V lost 0 bases to trimming and J lost 4 bases, with 17 bases between them. This CDR3 is CASSLEGGVASYNEQFF. The CDR3 nucleotides read TGCGCCAGCAGCTTGGAAGGAGGGGTCGCTTCGTACAATGAGCAGTTCTTC.

J is TRBJ2-2 and V is TRBV2; D tentatively fits TRBD1 or TRBD2 (5 bases each). The V end was cut by 2 bases, the J end by 6 bases, with 7 bases between. The germline gives CDR1 SNHLY, CDR2 FYNNEI. The CDR3 has 13 residues. This chain's CDR3 is CASSEMGAGELFF. As DNA, the CDR3 is TGTGCCAGCAGTGAAATGGGGGCCGGGGAGCTGTTTTTT.

Relative to its sample, this clonotype is medium-sized. V is TRBV7-9 and J is TRBJ2-4, with D perhaps TRBD1 or TRBD2 (5 bases each). The CDR3 covers 19 residues. Trimming stripped 4 bases from V and 4 bases from J, with 26 bases between. CDR1 and CDR2 (germline): SEHNR, FQNEAQ (reference sequence). CDR3 in amino acids: CASSSADLRQNLAKNIQYF. CDR3 bases: TGTGCCAGCAGCTCAGCCGACCTACGACAGAACCTAGCAAAAAACATTCAGTACTTC.

This chain joins TRBV20-1 and TRBJ2-1, with TRBD2 matching 12 bases. The CDR3 spans 17 residues. Germline CDR1 reads DFQATT; CDR2 reads SNEGSKA (reference sequence). V was clipped by 3 bases and J by 6 bases; unmatched bases: 12. The CDR3 here is CSARRLAGGPKRNEQFF. The CDR3 DNA is TGCAGTGCTAGGCGGCTAGCGGGAGGGCCTAAACGCAATGAGCAGTTCTTC.

This clonotype is termed medium-sized (0.01 to 0.1%). This chain uses TRBV20-1 with TRBJ2-5; D tentatively fits TRBD1 or TRBD2 (5 bases each). This CDR3 has 13 amino acids. Trimming shortened V by 2 bases and J by 4 bases, and 11 bases separated the two germline ends. Germline CDR1 is DFQATT and CDR2 is SNEGSKA (reference sequence). This chain's CDR3 is CSARQGGPETQYF. CDR3 sequence (DNA): TGCAGTGCTAGACAGGGCGGGCCAGAGACCCAGTACTTC.